Listed here are 32 T cell receptor beta chains from one sample, sequenced in a study of cytomegalovirus exposure and HLA in healthy donors. TCRdb's table, derived via immunoSEQ multiplex PCR, lists solely in-frame clones and lacks some. This table has some 340,000 clones, about nine tenths appearing once. Sequenced sample: PBMCs. Receptor source: a young woman in good health and CMV-seropositive.

The rearrangement links TRBV7-2 to TRBJ1-2; D is possibly TRBD1 (6 bases). Germline V gene data show CDR1 as SGHTA and CDR2 as FQGNSA. The CDR3 length is 14 residues. V lost 5 bases and J 8 bases, leaving 18 bases between the germline ends. CDR3 amino acids: CASSQERGARGYTF. CDR3 bases: TGTGCCAGCAGCCAGGAGAGGGGGGCGCGGGGCTACACCTTC.

This clone has only a few counts. The same CDR3 is also encoded by other DNA sequences in this sample. The chain uses TRBV19 and TRBJ2-1, with unresolved D. From germline, CDR1 is LNHDA and CDR2 SQIVND (reference sequence). V shed 8 bases and J shed 4 bases, with 6 bases lying between them. This CDR3 region has 11 residues. The CDR3 DNA sequence: TGTGCCAGTTCCTTATACAATGAGCAGTTCTTC. It translates to CASSLYNEQFF.

The rearrangement joins TRBV11-3 to TRBJ2-1, with 7 bases lining up with TRBD2. Germline-derived CDR1 and CDR2 are SGHNT and YENEEA. The CDR3 length is 14 residues. V lost 5 bases and J lost 10; bases outside the gene matches: 11. CDR3: CASSPNWGGSEQFF. In DNA form, the CDR3 reads TGTGCCAGCAGCCCAAATTGGGGGGGAAGCGAGCAGTTCTTC.

This clone was picked up a small number of times. J is TRBJ1-5 and V is TRBV7-9; D is uncertain. Trimming left V 1 base short and J 1 base short, with 11 bases between. The CDR3 has 16 amino acids. Germline V lookup: CDR1 SEHNR, CDR2 FQNEAQ (reference sequence). The CDR3 DNA sequence: TGTGCCAGCAGCTTAGGTTTCAGTGACAGCAATCAGCCCCAGCATTTT. This encodes CASSLGFSDSNQPQHF. Supplemented by reference TRBV7-9 and TRBJ1-5, the full variable domain reads DTGVSQNPRHKITKRGQNVTFRCDPISEHNRLYWYRQTLGQGPEFLTYFQNEAQLEKSRLLSDRFSAERPKGSFSTLEIQRTEQGDSAMYLCASSLGFSDSNQPQHFGDGTRLSIL.

This clone came up once. This CDR3 reads CASSQGARTEAFF. Written as DNA, the CDR3 is TGTGCCAGCTCACAGGGGGCTCGGACTGAAGCTTTCTTT. The rearrangement joins TRBV18 to TRBJ1-1; 7 bases agree with TRBD1. Germline CDR1 KGHSH, CDR2 LQKENI. V trimming: 4 bases; J trimming: 5 bases; junction bases outside the gene matches: 4. CDR3 length equals 13 residues.

This clone occurred a few times. This chain connects TRBV5-7 to TRBJ2-5, with D hard to call. TRBV5-7 is recorded as an ORF, its role being uncertain. Trimming cost V 1 base and J 1 base, with 8 bases left between them. The CDR3 totals 14 residues. The CDR3 here is CASSLRQAQETQYF. The CDR3 DNA reads as TGTGCCAGCAGCTTGAGGCAGGCCCAAGAGACCCAGTACTTC.

The chain employs TRBV27 and TRBJ2-7, with 7 bases that match TRBD1. The CDR3 runs to 13 residues. Trimming removed 6 bases from V and 3 bases from J; junction bases left unmatched: 5. Germline-derived CDR1 and CDR2 are MNHEY and SMNVEV (reference sequence). CDR3 residues: CASSQGQFYEQYF. CDR3 nucleotides: TGTGCCAGCAGCCAGGGACAGTTCTACGAGCAGTACTTC.

V gene TRBV4-1 combines with J gene TRBJ2-3; 9 nucleotides match TRBD1. Germline V lookup: CDR1 MGHRA, CDR2 YSYEKL. V trimming: 0 bases; J trimming: 0 bases; junction bases outside the gene matches: 4. This CDR3 region has 17 residues. DNA of the CDR3: TGCGCCAGCAGCCAAGAGGAACAGGGGGCTAGCACAGATACGCAGTATTTT. As protein: CASSQEEQGASTDTQYF.

There are a few counts of this clone. This chain links TRBV14 with TRBJ2-2, with unresolved D. Deletions cut 1 base from V and 6 bases from J, with 6 bases between. CDR1 is SGHDN, CDR2 FVKESK, per germline. This CDR3 has 13 residues. CDR3 region: CASSQVSPGELFF. The DNA of the CDR3 is TGTGCCAGCAGCCAAGTGAGCCCCGGGGAGCTGTTTTTT.

V usage is TRBV18 and J usage is TRBJ1-1; 9 nucleotides match TRBD1. Germline loops: CDR1 KGHSH, CDR2 LQKENI. There are 15 residues in the CDR3. J lost 10 bases, V lost 2 bases, and 11 bases had no gene match. CDR3 DNA: TGTGCCAGCTCACCAAAACAGGGGGCGCTAGCCTCAGCTTTCTTT. Protein product: CASSPKQGALASAFF.

This clone was seen once. The chain has TRBV28 and TRBJ2-3; D call uncertain. Germline V gene data show CDR1 as MDHEN and CDR2 as SYDVKM. The ends were cut back, 3 bases at V and 2 bases at J, with 12 bases in the middle. CDR3 length: 15 residues. The CDR3 loop reads CASSFGSTPTDTQYF. As DNA, the CDR3 is TGTGCCAGCAGTTTCGGTTCCACCCCCACAGATACGCAGTATTTT.

CDR3 loop: CSVEPGTGGTYEQYF. CDR3 bases: TGCAGCGTTGAACCAGGGACAGGGGGAACCTACGAGCAGTACTTC. The genes are TRBV29-1 and TRBJ2-7, with 11 bases lining up with TRBD1. The ends lost 2 bases at V and 2 bases at J; junction bases unmatched: 5. Germline CDR1 SQVTM, CDR2 ANQGSEA. This CDR3 is built from 15 residues.

This chain connects TRBV14 to TRBJ2-7; D is possibly TRBD2 (6 bases). Germline-derived CDR1 and CDR2 are SGHDN and FVKESK. The CDR3 runs 14 residues. Trimming shortened V by 9 bases and J by 4 bases, and 19 bases separated the two germline ends. In nucleotides, the CDR3 is TGTGCCAGTAGCATACGGGGGTCTCCGTACGAGCAGTACTTC. The encoded protein is CASSIRGSPYEQYF.

The rearrangement uses TRBV28 and TRBJ1-2, with D hard to call. V lost 5 bases and J 4 bases, leaving 14 bases between the germline ends. From germline, CDR1 is MDHEN and CDR2 SYDVKM. The CDR3 covers 14 residues. CDR3 loop: CASSPSAGLYGYTF. In nucleotides, the CDR3 is TGTGCCAGCAGTCCCTCGGCAGGCCTCTATGGCTACACCTTC.

Only a few counts were recorded for this clone. This chain uses TRBV18 with TRBJ2-3; D gene unclear. Germline V gene lookup returns CDR1 KGHSH and CDR2 LQKENI. The CDR3 is 16 residues long. Between the trimmed V and J ends, which lost 1 base and 3 bases, there was a span of 14 bases. CDR3 amino acids: CASSPQWSGATDTQYF. CDR3 sequence (DNA): TGTGCCAGCTCACCACAGTGGTCGGGTGCGACAGATACGCAGTATTTT.

The chain is built from TRBV12-5 and TRBJ2-7; D perhaps matches TRBD1 (5 bases). Trimming removed 7 bases at V and 3 bases at J, with 13 bases between. The germline V gene encodes CDR1 LGHNT and CDR2 FRNRAP. The CDR3 is made up of 13 amino acids. CDR3 bases: TGTGCTAGTGCGCCGGACAATTTCTACGAGCAGTACTTC. Translating it yields CASAPDNFYEQYF.

V usage is TRBV14 and J usage is TRBJ1-2; 7 bases agree with TRBD1. From germline, CDR1 is SGHDN and CDR2 FVKESK. The length of the CDR3 is 17 residues. Trimming took 0 bases from V and 9 from J; bases not matched to a gene: 16. CDR3 protein: CASSQDVSRTGLVRYTF. The DNA of the CDR3 is TGTGCCAGCAGCCAAGACGTTTCACGGACAGGCCTTGTTCGCTACACCTTC.

This CDR3 is CASSRGTASNQPQHF. The CDR3, as DNA: TGTGCCAGCAGTAGGGGAACAGCGTCCAATCAGCCCCAGCATTTT. The V call is TRBV27, the J call TRBJ1-5; possible D gene TRBD1, 5 bases. V lost 5 bases to trimming and J lost 3 bases, with 14 bases between them. Germline CDR1 and CDR2: MNHEY and SMNVEV (reference sequence). The CDR3 is 15 residues long.

This chain joins TRBV2 and TRBJ1-5; 9 nucleotides line up with TRBD1. This CDR3 is built from 14 residues. The V gene's germline CDR1 is SNHLY and CDR2 FYNNEI. V lost 5 bases to trimming and J lost 7 bases; unmatched junction nucleotides: 6. CDR3 nucleotides: TGTGCCAGCAGTCCAACAGGGGGCCTGCAGCCCCAGCATTTT. Translation: CASSPTGGLQPQHF.

This clone has only a few counts. The gene calls are TRBV4-1 and TRBJ2-7; 11 positions agree with TRBD1. Trimming took 1 base from V and 6 from J; bases not matched to a gene: 14. Germline V CDR1 and CDR2: MGHRA, YSYEKL. The CDR3 length is 18 residues. DNA for the CDR3: TGCGCCAGCAGCCAAGCCCCCCAAGGACAGGGGGCGACATCCGAGCAGTACTTC. Translation gives CASSQAPQGQGATSEQYF.

A remark on this clone: An end of the junction differs from the germline gene, which may be a read error. The chain recombines TRBV6-1 with TRBJ1-4, with a weak D call TRBD1 (5 bases). CDR1 and CDR2 (germline): MNHNS, SASEGT. The CDR3 sequence is 15 residues long. The CDR3: CASSDLQGVNVKLFF. CDR3 nucleotide sequence: TGTGCCAGCAGTGATCTGCAGGGAGTAAATGTAAAACTGTTTTTT.

The table lists this clone with a count of one. The CDR3 spells CASRQNTGTSSYNEQFF. The CDR3 DNA reads TGTGCCAGCAGACAGAACACCGGGACTAGCTCCTACAATGAGCAGTTCTTC. V usage is TRBV7-8 and J usage is TRBJ2-1; 8 positions agree with TRBD2. From germline, CDR1 is SGHVS and CDR2 FQNEAQ. The CDR3 is 17 residues long. J lost 0 bases, V lost 6 bases, and 10 bases had no gene match.

This clone was picked up one time. The chain carries TRBV7-8 and TRBJ2-2; 14 positions match TRBD2. Germline CDR1 is SGHVS and CDR2 is FQNEAQ. This CDR3 has 16 residues. V shed 5 bases, J shed 8 bases, and the junction held 7 bases outside the gene matches. The CDR3 loop reads CASSHGTSGRSGELFF. CDR3 DNA: TGTGCCAGCAGCCACGGGACTAGCGGGAGAAGTGGGGAGCTGTTTTTT. Using reference TRBV7-8 and TRBJ2-2 for the parts outside the CDR3, the full variable domain is GAGVSQSPRYKVAKRGQDVALRCDPISGHVSLFWYQQALGQGPEFLTYFQNEAQLDKSGLPSDRFFAERPEGSVSTLKIQRTQQEDSAVYLCASSHGTSGRSGELFFGEGSRLTVL.

This clone was counted many times. The V call is TRBV27, the J call TRBJ2-7, with 11 bases matching TRBD1. The CDR3 is made up of 13 amino acids. Germline-derived CDR1 and CDR2 are MNHEY and SMNVEV (reference sequence). Trimming took 4 bases from V and 12 from J; bases not matched to a gene: 8. CDR3 sequence reads: CASSSDRGRSPYF. Written as DNA, the CDR3 is TGTGCCAGCAGTTCGGACAGGGGGCGGTCCCCGTACTTC.

CDR3 amino acids: CASTQSPGMGNQPQHF. The DNA for the CDR3 is TGTGCCAGTACCCAGAGCCCGGGGATGGGCAATCAGCCCCAGCATTTT. This chain joins TRBV19 and TRBJ1-5; D call uncertain. The length of the CDR3 is 16 residues. The germline gives CDR1 LNHDA, CDR2 SQIVND (reference sequence). Trimming took off 7 bases at V and 2 bases at J, with 18 bases between the two ends.

V is TRBV30 and J is TRBJ1-5; 7 bases align to TRBD1. The ends lost 5 bases at V and 2 bases at J; junction bases unmatched: 3. From germline, CDR1 is GTSNPN and CDR2 SVGIG (reference sequence). CDR3 length: 13 amino acids. CDR3 bases: TGTGCCTGGGACAGGGCTGGCAATCAGCCCCAGCATTTT. Amino acids: CAWDRAGNQPQHF.

The V and J genes are TRBV27 and TRBJ1-1, with D perhaps TRBD1 (5 bases). This CDR3 spans 14 amino acids. Germline assignment: CDR1 MNHEY and CDR2 SMNVEV (reference sequence). V shed 3 bases and J shed 3 bases, with 11 bases lying between them. CDR3 in amino acids: CASSFGGWDTEAFF. The CDR3 nucleotides read TGTGCCAGCAGTTTCGGGGGTTGGGACACTGAAGCTTTCTTT.

The chain couples TRBV29-1 to TRBJ1-2, with TRBD1 as a possible D gene (5 bases). V lost 4 bases and J lost 7, with 13 bases in between. The germline V gene has CDR1 SQVTM and CDR2 ANQGSEA. This CDR3 is 12 amino acids long. CDR3 protein: CSVVPGRGGYTF. DNA of the CDR3: TGCAGCGTTGTCCCGGGGCGGGGTGGCTACACCTTC.

The J gene is TRBJ2-7, the V gene TRBV4-2; TRBD1 matches at 7 bases. V shed 0 bases, J shed 2 bases, and the junction held 7 bases outside the gene matches. Looked up from germline, CDR1 is LGHNA and CDR2 is YNFKEQ. The CDR3 totals 16 residues. DNA for the CDR3: TGTGCCAGCAGCCAAGACGACGACAGGGACACCTACGAGCAGTACTTC. Translation gives CASSQDDDRDTYEQYF.

The genes are TRBV5-1 and TRBJ2-1; TRBD2 aligns across 11 bases. Germline CDR1 is SGHRS and CDR2 is YFSETQ. The CDR3 consists of 17 residues. The trim removed 0 bases at V and 4 bases at J, leaving 6 bases unmatched. This CDR3 reads CASSLVTSGTLYNEQFF. CDR3 DNA: TGCGCCAGCAGCTTGGTGACTAGCGGGACCTTGTACAATGAGCAGTTCTTC.

The J gene is TRBJ1-1, the V gene TRBV15, with 8 bases that match TRBD1. There are 16 residues in the CDR3. V lost 2 bases to trimming and J lost 3 bases; unmatched junction nucleotides: 8. Per the germline V gene, CDR1 is LNHNV and CDR2 is YYDKDF (reference sequence). The CDR3 protein is CATSRHSGGADTEAFF. CDR3 sequence (DNA): TGTGCCACCAGCAGACACTCAGGGGGCGCGGACACTGAAGCTTTCTTT.

The V call is TRBV5-6, the J call TRBJ2-3; D possibly corresponds to TRBD1 (6 bases). The CDR3 totals 16 residues. V lost 5 bases to trimming and J lost 2 bases, with 18 bases between them. Germline V gives CDR1 SGHDT, CDR2 YYEEEE. CDR3 bases: TGTGCCAGCAGTTTACCATCAGGGGACCCCACAGATACGCAGTATTTT. This gives the protein CASSLPSGDPTDTQYF.